Reported below is one T cell receptor beta chain. This entry belongs to a study of T cell responses to AZD1222 COVID-19 vaccine. CDR1 SGHVS and CDR2 FNYEAQ come from the germline V gene. This CDR3 has 20 amino acids. Trimming removed 1 base from V and 0 bases from J, with 21 bases in between. The table came from immunoSEQ multiplex PCR; TCRdb's copy has only in-frame clones and leaves some out. The sample has roughly 100,000 clones, approximately 90% seen once; the top ten hold over 8%. The chain employs TRBV7-6 and TRBJ1-4; D is unresolved. This clonotype was obtained from an adult in good health. Sample: peripheral blood, taken on day 0 of AZD1222 vaccination. The CDR3 DNA is TGTGCCAGCAGCTTAGGGTTACCGGGAGGGAATTTTGCAACTAATGAAAAACTGTTTTTT. Its translation is CASSLGLPGGNFATNEKLFF.